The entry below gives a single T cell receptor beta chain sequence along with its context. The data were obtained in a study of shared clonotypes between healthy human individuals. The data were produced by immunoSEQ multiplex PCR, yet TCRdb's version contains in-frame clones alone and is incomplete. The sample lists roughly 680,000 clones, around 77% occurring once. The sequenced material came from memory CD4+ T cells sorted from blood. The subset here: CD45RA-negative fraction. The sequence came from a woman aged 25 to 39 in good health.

The CDR3 region is CASSLSQGWNTEAFF. CDR3 sequence (DNA): TGTGCCAGCAGTTTATCCCAGGGGTGGAACACTGAAGCTTTCTTT. The chain joins TRBV27 to TRBJ1-1; D is perhaps TRBD1 (6 bases). This CDR3 is built from 15 residues. Trimming removed 0 bases at V and 1 base at J, with 9 bases between. In germline, CDR1 is MNHEY, CDR2 SMNVEV (reference sequence).